The 3 T cell receptor beta chains below come from one sample, sequenced in a study of monozygotic twins with inflammatory bowel disease (dated by TCRdb to about 2019). Library preparation employed 5' RACE. The sample was run on an Illumina HiSeq 2500. TCRdb reprocessed the reads, and each CDR3 protein sequence is entered once, without DNA. The sample's table lists a count of approximately 400,000 distinct CDR3 sequences. Roughly 2.5% of the sample rests with the top ten. What was sequenced was blood. The receptor set was obtained from a human donor with ulcerative colitis or Crohn's disease, or a healthy co-twin of an affected twin (not recorded which).

The chain has TRBV5-1 and TRBJ2-5; checking the TCRdb D call of TRBD1 is not possible without DNA. The CDR3 totals 16 residues. CDR1 and CDR2 from the germline V gene are SGHRS and YFSETQ. CDR3 region: CASSSVRGPIQETQYF.

This sequence joins TRBV5-1 and TRBJ2-1; TCRdb's D gene call, TRBD1, goes unchecked for lack of DNA. Germline CDR1 SGHRS, CDR2 YFSETQ. The CDR3 contains 19 residues. The CDR3 sequence is CASSLFRGGGLSSYNEQFF.

The chain couples TRBV6-6 to TRBJ2-5; the D gene TCRdb calls, TRBD1, cannot be checked with no DNA. There are 14 residues in the CDR3. Per the germline V gene, CDR1 is MNHNY and CDR2 is SVGAGI (reference sequence). CDR3: CASSYPDGGETQYF.